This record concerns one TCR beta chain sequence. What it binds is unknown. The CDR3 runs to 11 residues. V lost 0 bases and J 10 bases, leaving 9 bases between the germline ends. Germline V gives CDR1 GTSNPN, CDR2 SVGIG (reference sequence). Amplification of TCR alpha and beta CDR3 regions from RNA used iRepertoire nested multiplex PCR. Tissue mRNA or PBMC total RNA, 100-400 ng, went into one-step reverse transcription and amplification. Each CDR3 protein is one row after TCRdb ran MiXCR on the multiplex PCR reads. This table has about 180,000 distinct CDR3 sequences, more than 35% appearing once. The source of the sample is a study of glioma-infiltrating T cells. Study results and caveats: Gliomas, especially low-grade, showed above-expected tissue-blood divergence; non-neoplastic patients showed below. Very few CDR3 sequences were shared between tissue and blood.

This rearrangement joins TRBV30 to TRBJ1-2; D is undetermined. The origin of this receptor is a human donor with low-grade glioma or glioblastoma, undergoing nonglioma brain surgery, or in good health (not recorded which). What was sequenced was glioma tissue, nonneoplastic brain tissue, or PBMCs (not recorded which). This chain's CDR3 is CAWSVRTLYTF. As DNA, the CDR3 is TGTGCCTGGAGTGTACGGACCCTCTACACCTTC. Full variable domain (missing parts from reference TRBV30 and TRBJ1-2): SQTIHQWPATLVQPVGSPLSLECTVEGTSNPNLYWYRQAAGRGLQLLFYSVGIGQISSEVPQNLSASRPQDRQFILSSKKLLLSDSGFYLCAWSVRTLYTFGSGTRLTVV.